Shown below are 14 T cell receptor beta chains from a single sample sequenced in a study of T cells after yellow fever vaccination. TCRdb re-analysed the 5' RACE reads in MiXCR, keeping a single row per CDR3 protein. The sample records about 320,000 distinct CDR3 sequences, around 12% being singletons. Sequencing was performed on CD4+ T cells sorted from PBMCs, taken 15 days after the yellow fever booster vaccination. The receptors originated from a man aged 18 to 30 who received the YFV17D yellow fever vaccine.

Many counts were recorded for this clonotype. Here the CDR3 reads CASSHMVQPQHF. DNA of the CDR3: TGTGCCAGCAGCCACATGGTCCAGCCCCAGCATTTT. The chain uses TRBV6-2 or TRBV6-3 and TRBJ1-5; no reliable D call. Germline V gene data show CDR1 as MNHEY and CDR2 as SVGEGT. V lost 6 bases and J 7 bases, leaving 10 bases between the germline ends. This CDR3 comprises 12 residues.

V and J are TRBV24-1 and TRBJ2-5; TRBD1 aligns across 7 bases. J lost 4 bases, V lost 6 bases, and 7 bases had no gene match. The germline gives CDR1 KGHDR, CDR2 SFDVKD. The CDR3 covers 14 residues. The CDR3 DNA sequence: TGTGCCACCAGTAGAGGACAGGCGGGAGAGACCCAGTACTTC. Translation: CATSRGQAGETQYF.

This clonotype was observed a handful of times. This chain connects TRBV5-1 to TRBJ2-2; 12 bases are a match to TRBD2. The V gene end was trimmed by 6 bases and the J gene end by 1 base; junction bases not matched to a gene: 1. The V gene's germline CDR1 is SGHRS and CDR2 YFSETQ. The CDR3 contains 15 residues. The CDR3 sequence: CASMGLAGNTGELFF. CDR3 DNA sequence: TGCGCCAGCATGGGACTAGCGGGGAACACCGGGGAGCTGTTTTTT.

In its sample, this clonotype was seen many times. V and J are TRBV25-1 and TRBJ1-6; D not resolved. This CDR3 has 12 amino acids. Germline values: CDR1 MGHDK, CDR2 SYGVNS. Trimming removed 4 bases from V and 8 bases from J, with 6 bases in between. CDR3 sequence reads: CASSGDYSPLHF. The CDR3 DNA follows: TGTGCCAGCAGTGGGGATTATTCACCCCTCCACTTT.

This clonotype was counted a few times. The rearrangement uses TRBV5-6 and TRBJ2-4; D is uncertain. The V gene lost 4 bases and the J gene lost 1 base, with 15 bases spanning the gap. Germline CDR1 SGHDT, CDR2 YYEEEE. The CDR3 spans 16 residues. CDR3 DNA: TGTGCCAGCAGCCTGGGTCCCCCGTTGGCCAAAAACATTCAGTACTTC. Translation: CASSLGPPLAKNIQYF.

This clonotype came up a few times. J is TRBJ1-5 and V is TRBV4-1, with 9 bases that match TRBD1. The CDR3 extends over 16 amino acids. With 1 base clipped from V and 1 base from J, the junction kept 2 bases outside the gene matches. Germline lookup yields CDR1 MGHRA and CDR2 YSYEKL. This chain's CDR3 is CASSQGQGGSNQPQHF. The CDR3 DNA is TGCGCCAGCAGCCAAGGACAGGGGGGGAGCAATCAGCCCCAGCATTTT.

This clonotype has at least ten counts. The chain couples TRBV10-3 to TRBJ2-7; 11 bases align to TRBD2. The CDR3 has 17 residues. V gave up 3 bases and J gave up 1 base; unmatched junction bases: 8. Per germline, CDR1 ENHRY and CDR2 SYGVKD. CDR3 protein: CAISEPSGGIGSYEQYF. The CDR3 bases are TGTGCCATCAGTGAACCTAGCGGGGGGATCGGATCCTACGAGCAGTACTTC.

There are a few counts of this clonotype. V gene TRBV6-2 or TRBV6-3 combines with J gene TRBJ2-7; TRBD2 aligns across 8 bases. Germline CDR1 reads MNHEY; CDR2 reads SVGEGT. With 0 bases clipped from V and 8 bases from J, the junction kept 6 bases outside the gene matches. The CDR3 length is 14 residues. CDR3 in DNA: TGTGCCAGCAGTTACTCTGGCAGCGGGGGAAAGCAGTACGTC. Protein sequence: CASSYSGSGGKQYV.

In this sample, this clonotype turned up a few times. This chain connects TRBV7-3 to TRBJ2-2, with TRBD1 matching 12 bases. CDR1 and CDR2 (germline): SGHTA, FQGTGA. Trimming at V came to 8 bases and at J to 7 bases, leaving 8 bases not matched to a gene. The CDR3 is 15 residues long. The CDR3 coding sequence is TGTGCCAGCCAGTTAGGGACAGGGGGCCGCGGGGAGCTGTTTTTT. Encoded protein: CASQLGTGGRGELFF.

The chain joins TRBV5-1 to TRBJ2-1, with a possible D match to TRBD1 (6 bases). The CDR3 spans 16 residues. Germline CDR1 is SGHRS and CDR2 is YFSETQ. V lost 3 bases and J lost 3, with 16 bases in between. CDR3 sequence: CASSSDNRVYYNEQFF. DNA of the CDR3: TGCGCCAGCAGCTCCGATAACAGGGTATACTACAATGAGCAGTTCTTC.

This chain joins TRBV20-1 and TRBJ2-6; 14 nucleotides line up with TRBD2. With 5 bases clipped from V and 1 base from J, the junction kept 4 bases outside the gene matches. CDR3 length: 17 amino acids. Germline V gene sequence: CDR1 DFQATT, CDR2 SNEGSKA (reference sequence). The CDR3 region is CSARLAGGPSGANVLTF. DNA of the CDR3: TGCAGTGCTCGACTAGCGGGGGGGCCTTCTGGGGCCAACGTCCTGACTTTC.

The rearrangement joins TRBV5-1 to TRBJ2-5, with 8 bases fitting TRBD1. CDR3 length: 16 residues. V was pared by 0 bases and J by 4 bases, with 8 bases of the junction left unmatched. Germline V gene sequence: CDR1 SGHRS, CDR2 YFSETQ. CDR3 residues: CASSLDGQGFGETQYF. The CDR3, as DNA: TGCGCCAGCAGCTTGGATGGACAGGGATTTGGAGAGACCCAGTACTTC.

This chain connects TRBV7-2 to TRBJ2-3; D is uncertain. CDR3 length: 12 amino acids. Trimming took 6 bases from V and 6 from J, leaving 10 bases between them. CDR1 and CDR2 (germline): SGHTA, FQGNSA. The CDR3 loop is CASSFMSDTQYF. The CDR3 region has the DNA TGTGCCAGCAGTTTTATGTCGGATACGCAGTATTTT.

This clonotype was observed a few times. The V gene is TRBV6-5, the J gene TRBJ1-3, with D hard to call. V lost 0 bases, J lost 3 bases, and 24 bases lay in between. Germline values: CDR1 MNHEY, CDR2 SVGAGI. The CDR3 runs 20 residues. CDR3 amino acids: CASSYSIVEAGAEHGNTIYF. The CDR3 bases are TGTGCCAGCAGTTACTCGATAGTTGAGGCAGGCGCGGAACATGGAAACACCATATATTTT.